One and the same sample provided the 25 T cell receptor beta chains below, sequenced in a study of blood T cell repertoires in COVID-19. Sequenced by immunoSEQ multiplex PCR; TCRdb stores in-frame clones only, minus some. The top ten hold roughly 1.5% of the sample, which has 150,000 or so clones, approximately 78% seen once. Sequencing was carried out using peripheral blood. Every receptor here comes from an elderly man with acute or convalescent COVID-19.

The CDR3 DNA is TGCGCCAGCAGCTTGACAGGGGGCGTGGCTAATGAAAAACTGTTTTTT. Translating gives CASSLTGGVANEKLFF. The gene calls are TRBV5-1 and TRBJ1-4; the match to TRBD1 covers 9 bases. The CDR3 consists of 16 residues. V was clipped by 1 base and J by 3 bases; unmatched bases: 4. The germline V gene has CDR1 SGHRS and CDR2 YFSETQ. The full variable domain, with the rest looked up from reference TRBV5-1 and TRBJ1-4, is KAGVTQTPRYLIKTRGQQVTLSCSPISGHRSVSWYQQTPGQGLQFLFEYFSETQRNKGNFPGRFSGRQFSNSRSEMNVSTLELGDSALYLCASSLTGGVANEKLFFGSGTQLSVL.

The chain employs TRBV7-9 and TRBJ2-7; 8 nucleotides align to TRBD1. The V and J ends lost 4 bases and 6 bases, in that order; junction bases with no gene match: 2. The CDR3 is made up of 12 amino acids. Germline values: CDR1 SEHNR, CDR2 FQNEAQ (reference sequence). CDR3: CASSSTGGEQYF. The DNA for the CDR3 is TGTGCCAGCAGCTCCACAGGGGGCGAGCAGTACTTC.

In this sample, this clone turned up once. V and J are TRBV24-1 and TRBJ2-3, with D perhaps TRBD2 (6 bases). The V gene's germline CDR1 is KGHDR and CDR2 SFDVKD. The CDR3 extends over 15 amino acids. V lost 9 bases and J 1 base, leaving 16 bases between the germline ends. CDR3 in DNA: TGTGCCACCGCGGGGTCAGTTAAAGGCACAGATACGCAGTATTTT. It is translated as CATAGSVKGTDTQYF.

V is TRBV7-6 and J is TRBJ2-2; D call uncertain. V lost 1 base, J lost 1 base, and 16 bases lay in between. The germline V gene has CDR1 SGHVS and CDR2 FNYEAQ. The CDR3 contains 18 residues. CDR3 in amino acids: CASSLVTASPLNTGELFF. The CDR3 DNA is TGTGCCAGCAGCTTAGTAACAGCCTCCCCGCTGAACACCGGGGAGCTGTTTTTT.

This sequence joins TRBV30 and TRBJ1-1, with D possibly TRBD1 on 5 matching bases. V shed 3 bases and J shed 1 base, with 12 bases lying between them. There are 14 residues in the CDR3. Germline lookup yields CDR1 GTSNPN and CDR2 SVGIG (reference sequence). The CDR3 spells CAWSRSQGNTEAFF. CDR3 nucleotides: TGTGCCTGGAGCCGCTCCCAGGGGAACACTGAAGCTTTCTTT.

The chain carries TRBV11-3 and TRBJ2-3; 10 bases fit TRBD2. Germline lookup yields CDR1 SGHNT and CDR2 YENEEA. This CDR3 spans 15 amino acids. J was trimmed by 6 bases and V by 6 bases; bases with no gene match: 9. The CDR3: CASSRSETSGDTQYF. For the CDR3, the DNA is TGTGCCAGCAGTCGTTCCGAGACTAGCGGGGATACGCAGTATTTT.

V gene TRBV14 combines with J gene TRBJ1-2, with 8 positions matching TRBD1. V shed 4 bases and J 4 bases; nucleotides not matched to a gene: 2. The CDR3 runs to 13 residues. CDR1 and CDR2 from the germline V gene are SGHDN and FVKESK. CDR3 amino acids: CASSRTGGYGYTF. The CDR3 DNA reads TGTGCCAGCAGCCGCACAGGGGGCTATGGCTACACCTTC.

There are a few counts of this clone. This sequence joins TRBV19 and TRBJ1-5; weak D call: TRBD1 (5 bases). Trimming removed 2 bases at V and 4 bases at J, with 12 bases between. Germline CDR1 is LNHDA and CDR2 is SQIVND (reference sequence). The CDR3 loop spans 15 amino acids. The CDR3 nucleotides are TGTGCCAGTAGTATAAGTGGCGGGGGAAATCAGCCCCAGCATTTT. It encodes CASSISGGGNQPQHF.

V and J are TRBV15 and TRBJ2-3, with 11 bases lining up with TRBD2. The CDR3 has 17 residues. The V gene end was trimmed by 4 bases and the J gene end by 4 bases; junction bases not matched to a gene: 10. In germline, CDR1 is LNHNV, CDR2 YYDKDF (reference sequence). CDR3 nucleotide sequence: TGTGCCACCAGCAAACTTCGAAGTAGCGGGGGGGCAGATACGCAGTATTTT. Translation gives CATSKLRSSGGADTQYF.

Concerning this clone itself: One junction end does not reproduce the germline sequence, and a read error may be involved. V and J are TRBV10-3 and TRBJ1-1, with a possible D match to TRBD1 (6 bases). Germline V gene data show CDR1 as ENHRY and CDR2 as SYGVKD. The CDR3 covers 16 residues. The DNA for the CDR3 is TGTGCCACCAGTATAGCAGGGGAACCCATGAACACTGAAGCTTTCTTT. Protein sequence: CATSIAGEPMNTEAFF.

In this sample, this clone turned up once. J is TRBJ1-2 and V is TRBV6-5, with 8 bases that match TRBD1. The germline V gene has CDR1 MNHEY and CDR2 SVGAGI. This CDR3 has 14 amino acids. The J segment lost 8 bases and the V segment lost 5 bases, leaving 10 bases of the junction unmatched. CDR3: CASSRPDRVEGYTF. In nucleotides, the CDR3 is TGTGCCAGCAGTAGGCCGGACAGGGTGGAAGGCTACACCTTC.

The table lists this clone with a few counts. The rearrangement uses TRBV11-3 and TRBJ1-4; no definite D call. The ends were cut back, 4 bases at V and 9 bases at J, with 6 bases in the middle. Germline values: CDR1 SGHNT, CDR2 YENEEA. This CDR3 is built from 11 residues. The CDR3 protein is CASSSGKKLFF. Here the CDR3 DNA reads TGTGCCAGCAGCTCCGGGAAAAAACTGTTTTTT.

The J gene is TRBJ1-2, the V gene TRBV5-4; possibly TRBD1 for D (6 bases). V lost 5 bases and J 4 bases, leaving 18 bases between the germline ends. CDR3 length equals 15 residues. From germline, CDR1 is SGHNT and CDR2 YYREEE (reference sequence). This chain's CDR3 is CASRRRGGSSYGYTF. DNA of the CDR3: TGTGCCAGCAGAAGGCGCGGGGGCAGCAGCTATGGCTACACCTTC. The whole variable domain, remainder taken from reference TRBV5-4 and TRBJ1-2, is ETGVTQSPTHLIKTRGQQVTLRCSSQSGHNTVSWYQQALGQGPQFIFQYYREEENGRGNFPPRFSGLQFPNYSSELNVNALELDDSALYLCASRRRGGSSYGYTFGSGTRLTVV.

V usage is TRBV10-2 and J usage is TRBJ2-3; 13 nucleotides align to TRBD2. Germline lookup yields CDR1 WSHSY and CDR2 SAAADI. V dropped 8 bases and J dropped 2; count of bases not matched to a gene: 1. The CDR3 contains 14 residues. In DNA, the CDR3 is TGCGCCAGCGGACTAGCGGGGGTCACAGATACGCAGTATTTT. This translates into CASGLAGVTDTQYF.

The chain recombines TRBV9 with TRBJ1-1; TRBD1 agrees at 7 bases. After removal of 0 bases from V and 0 bases from J, the junction contained 14 bases not matched to a gene. The CDR3 extends over 19 amino acids. Germline V gives CDR1 SGDLS, CDR2 YYNGEE. The CDR3 nucleotides read TGTGCCAGCAGCGTAGGGGTAAAGGGGGCAAGCTCCATGAACACTGAAGCTTTCTTT. It is translated as CASSVGVKGASSMNTEAFF.

This sequence joins TRBV6-6 and TRBJ1-3; D is uncertain. The CDR3 is 11 residues long. Germline assignment: CDR1 MNHNY and CDR2 SVGAGI (reference sequence). Trimming removed 6 bases at V and 8 bases at J, with 8 bases between. The CDR3 protein is CASRFSDTIYF. The CDR3 bases are TGTGCCAGCAGATTTTCCGACACCATATATTTT.

The chain links TRBV28 to TRBJ1-2, with TRBD1 matching 7 bases. From germline, CDR1 is MDHEN and CDR2 SYDVKM. The CDR3 totals 13 residues. Trimming removed 3 bases from V and 7 bases from J; junction bases left unmatched: 5. The CDR3 DNA is TGTGCCAGCAGTTTCGACAGGGCGGGTGGCTACACCTTC. This gives the protein CASSFDRAGGYTF.

This clone occurred a few times. The chain recombines TRBV28 with TRBJ1-1; 7 nucleotides agree with TRBD1. Germline values: CDR1 MDHEN, CDR2 SYDVKM. The CDR3 has 13 amino acids. Trimming took 6 bases from V and 6 from J; bases not matched to a gene: 7. CDR3 bases: TGTGCCAGCAGCCTCAGGGGGTTGGCTGAAGCTTTCTTT. Its translation: CASSLRGLAEAFF.

The chain employs TRBV11-3 and TRBJ2-1, with a possible D match to TRBD2 (5 bases). Germline CDR1 is SGHNT and CDR2 is YENEEA. Trimming stripped 5 bases from V and 2 bases from J, with 19 bases between. The CDR3 has 17 residues. The CDR3 DNA sequence: TGTGCCAGCAGCCCTAAGGTAGGACTCACAGCCTACAATGAGCAGTTCTTC. Amino acid sequence: CASSPKVGLTAYNEQFF.

This chain links TRBV6-1 with TRBJ1-6; a weak D match, TRBD1 (5 bases). Germline CDR1 and CDR2: MNHNS and SASEGT. The V end lost 1 base, the J end lost 12 bases, and 19 bases lay between the germline ends. The CDR3 is 16 residues long. The CDR3 region has the DNA TGTGCCAGCAGTGAAGTCCCCCCGGGGGGACGCGAACCCCTCCACTTT. Its protein product is CASSEVPPGGREPLHF.

This chain connects TRBV9 to TRBJ1-6; 7 bases align to TRBD1. The CDR3 totals 19 residues. CDR1 is SGDLS and CDR2 is YYNGEE in the germline V gene. Trimming at V came to 0 bases and at J to 0 bases, leaving 9 bases not matched to a gene. The CDR3 DNA is TGTGCCAGCAGCGTAGAGGGGGCTCCGGGGAGCTCCTATAATTCACCCCTCCACTTT. Its protein is CASSVEGAPGSSYNSPLHF.

The rearrangement joins TRBV20-1 to TRBJ2-3; the D gene is possibly TRBD2 (6 bases). The CDR3 loop spans 17 amino acids. The V end was cut by 3 bases, the J end by 5 bases, with 24 bases between. The V gene's germline CDR1 is DFQATT and CDR2 SNEGSKA (reference sequence). For the CDR3, the DNA is TGCAGTGCTAGTCCCTACGGGATAGGGCGGAGGGAAGATACGCAGTATTTT. This gives the protein CSASPYGIGRREDTQYF.

The V call is TRBV7-2, the J call TRBJ2-1; TRBD2 matches 7 bases. Looked up from germline, CDR1 is SGHTA and CDR2 is FQGNSA. There are 16 residues in the CDR3. With V trimmed by 2 bases and J by 7 bases, 11 bases remained unmatched. CDR3 amino acids: CASSLFGRGLVNEQFF. DNA for the CDR3: TGTGCCAGCAGCTTATTCGGGCGGGGGTTGGTTAATGAGCAGTTCTTC.

CDR3 residues: CSVAVSDSYSDTQYF. The CDR3 DNA is TGCAGCGTAGCCGTATCGGACAGCTATTCAGATACGCAGTATTTT. The rearrangement links TRBV29-1 to TRBJ2-3, with D perhaps TRBD1 (6 bases). Deletions cut 6 bases from V and 4 bases from J, with 20 bases between. The V gene's germline CDR1 is SQVTM and CDR2 ANQGSEA. CDR3 size: 15 residues.

V and J are TRBV5-1 and TRBJ2-7; 11 bases are shared with TRBD1. This CDR3 contains 15 residues. After removal of 4 bases from V and 10 bases from J, the junction contained 13 bases not matched to a gene. Germline V gene sequence: CDR1 SGHRS, CDR2 YFSETQ. The CDR3 nucleotides are TGCGCCAGCAGCCCGGAAGGACAGGGGGCGGCGGTACAGTACGTC. Translating it yields CASSPEGQGAAVQYV.